This entry is about one T cell receptor beta chain. This specimen belongs to a study of blood T cell repertoires in COVID-19. Whole-study context: The origin of the acute and convalescent COVID-19 samples was the United States, Italy and Spain. Nucleic acid was either cDNA or gDNA, and it came from T cells, B-cell-depleted T cells, or PBMCs.

The ends were cut back, 4 bases at V and 2 bases at J, with 21 bases in the middle. The length of the CDR3 is 17 residues. Germline V gene sequence: CDR1 SGHRS, CDR2 YFSETQ. Per the original data handling: Reference gene primer amplification yielded estimated nucleated cell counts. The repertoire was sequenced with immunoSEQ multiplex PCR; TCRdb's copy has only in-frame clones and lacks some. That table gives V, J and clone size, and the DNA gave D and trimming. Of about 190,000 clones listed, approximately 80% were seen once; the top ten hold roughly 13%. The chain couples TRBV5-1 to TRBJ1-1; D is possibly TRBD1 (5 bases). The sequencing sample was made of peripheral blood. This receptor was taken from a man aged 50-60 years who had recovered from COVID-19. Here the CDR3 reads CASSPIVAGSLNTEAFF. CDR3 DNA sequence: TGCGCCAGCAGCCCCATCGTCGCAGGGTCCCTTAACACTGAAGCTTTCTTT. Looking up the rest from reference TRBV5-1 and TRBJ1-1 gives the full variable domain: KAGVTQTPRYLIKTRGQQVTLSCSPISGHRSVSWYQQTPGQGLQFLFEYFSETQRNKGNFPGRFSGRQFSNSRSEMNVSTLELGDSALYLCASSPIVAGSLNTEAFFGQGTRLTVV.